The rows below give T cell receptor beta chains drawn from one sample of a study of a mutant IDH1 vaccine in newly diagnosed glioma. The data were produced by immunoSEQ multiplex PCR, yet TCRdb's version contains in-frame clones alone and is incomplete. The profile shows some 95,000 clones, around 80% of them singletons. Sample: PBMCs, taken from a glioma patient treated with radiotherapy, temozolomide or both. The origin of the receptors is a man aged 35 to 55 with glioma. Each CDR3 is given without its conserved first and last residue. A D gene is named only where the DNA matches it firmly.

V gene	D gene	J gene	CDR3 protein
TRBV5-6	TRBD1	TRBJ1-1	ASTKTGGTEAF
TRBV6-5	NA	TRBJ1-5	ASSLQGASNQPQH
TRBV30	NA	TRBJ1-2	AWRQGVRNYGYT
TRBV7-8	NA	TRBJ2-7	ASSLRDTSYEQY
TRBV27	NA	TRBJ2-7	ASSPKGYEQY
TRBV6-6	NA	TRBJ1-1	ASSYSWGAF
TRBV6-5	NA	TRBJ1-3	ASSYPSGREY
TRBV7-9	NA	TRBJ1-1	ASSLELNTEAF
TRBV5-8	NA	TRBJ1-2	ASSLQGVDYGYT
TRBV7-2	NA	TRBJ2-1	ASSSYWTDWKF
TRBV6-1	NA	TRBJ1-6	ASSSPGENSPLH
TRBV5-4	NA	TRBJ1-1	ASSSKGGAEAF
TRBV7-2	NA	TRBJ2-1	ASSSWDVNEQF
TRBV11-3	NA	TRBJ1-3	ASSLTSGNTIY
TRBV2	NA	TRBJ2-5	ASTAGQRAETQY
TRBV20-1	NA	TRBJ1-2	SASENYGYT
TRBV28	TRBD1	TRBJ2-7	ASSSTGTGVRYEQY
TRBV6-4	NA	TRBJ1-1	ASSESQQVPAF
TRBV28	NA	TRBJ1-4	ASSFTGRSEKLF
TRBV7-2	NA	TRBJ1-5	ASSFRGNQPQH
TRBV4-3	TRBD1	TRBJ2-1	ASSVRTGEYNEQF
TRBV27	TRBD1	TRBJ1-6	ASSRQGANSPLH
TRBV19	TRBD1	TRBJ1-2	ASSAEPGQGVDGYT
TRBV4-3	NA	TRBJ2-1	ASSQDLAGRYNEQF
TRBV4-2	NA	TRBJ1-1	ASSQEENTEAF
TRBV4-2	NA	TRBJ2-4	ASSQDTRRLAKNIQY
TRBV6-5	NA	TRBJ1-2	ASSYSRGGNYGYT
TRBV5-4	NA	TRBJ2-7	ASSFKDYDPYEQY
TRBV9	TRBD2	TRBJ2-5	ASSEGLAETQY
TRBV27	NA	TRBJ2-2	ASSLSPGEGILAGELF
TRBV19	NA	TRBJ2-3	ASRFGNAQY
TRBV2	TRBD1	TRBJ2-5	ASSESLARGRTQETQY
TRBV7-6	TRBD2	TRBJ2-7	ASSLAPGGSTEQY
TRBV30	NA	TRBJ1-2	AWSPWSLRGNYGYT
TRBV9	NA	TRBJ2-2	ASSSRPITPTTGELF